One and the same sample provided the 21 T cell receptor beta chains below, sequenced in a study of regulatory dendritic cells for organ transplantation. This table comes from immunoSEQ multiplex PCR, and its TCRdb copy is limited to in-frame clones, with some not included. The sample has 22,000 or so clones, 60% to 80% seen once. Sequencing was carried out using memory CD4+ T cells from blood. Subset defined: CD45RO+ memory T cells. All receptors derive from a human donor in good health.

V usage is TRBV6-1 and J usage is TRBJ2-5, with D unresolved. V lost 2 bases and J 1 base, leaving 5 bases between the germline ends. This CDR3 is built from 13 residues. The V gene's germline CDR1 is MNHNS and CDR2 SASEGT. The DNA of the CDR3 is TGTGCCAGCAGTGAATCAGGCCAAGAGACCCAGTACTTC. Translated, it gives CASSESGQETQYF.

This clone was seen more than once but under ten times. The chain recombines TRBV4-2 with TRBJ2-2, with D uncertain. The CDR3 is 15 amino acids. The V and J ends lost 4 bases and 1 base respectively, with 10 bases between them. Germline loops: CDR1 LGHNA, CDR2 YNFKEQ. The CDR3 spells CASSPHGRNTGELFF. The CDR3 nucleotides read TGTGCCAGCAGCCCCCATGGGCGGAACACCGGGGAGCTGTTTTTT.

This chain uses TRBV6-6 with TRBJ2-1; 7 nucleotides match TRBD2. The CDR3 sequence is 15 residues long. Trimming took 2 bases from V and 5 from J; bases not matched to a gene: 6. CDR1 is MNHNY, CDR2 SVGAGI, per germline (reference sequence). The CDR3 DNA is TGTGCCAGCAGTTACGGGGAGGGACGAAACAATGAGCAGTTCTTC. Translated, it gives CASSYGEGRNNEQFF.

In this sample, this clone turned up a few times. The CDR3 nucleotides are TGTGCCAGCAGTCAGGTGGGACTAGTGGGCTACACCTTC. The encoded protein is CASSQVGLVGYTF. The rearrangement joins TRBV28 to TRBJ1-2, with D possibly matching TRBD1 (5 bases). V lost 5 bases, J lost 8 bases, and 15 bases lay in between. The germline CDR1 and CDR2 sequences are MDHEN and SYDVKM. This CDR3 has 13 residues.

V usage is TRBV4-1 and J usage is TRBJ1-2; possible D gene TRBD1, 6 bases. Germline CDR1 and CDR2: MGHRA and YSYEKL. This CDR3 has 13 residues. Deletions cut 4 bases from V and 8 bases from J, with 14 bases between. The CDR3 reads CASSPPGQRGYTF. CDR3 nucleotide sequence: TGCGCCAGCAGCCCCCCGGGACAAAGGGGCTACACCTTC.

The genes are TRBV6-6 and TRBJ1-2; the D is unclear. The germline CDR1 and CDR2 sequences are MNHNY and SVGAGI (reference sequence). CDR3 length: 11 amino acids. With 6 bases removed from V and 3 bases from J, the gap between germline ends came to 5 bases. The chain's CDR3 is CASSSDYGYTF. CDR3 coding DNA: TGTGCCAGCAGCTCCGACTATGGCTACACCTTC.

This clone is a singleton in its sample. The chain couples TRBV2 to TRBJ2-3; perhaps TRBD1 as D (6 bases). The CDR3 runs to 16 residues. V lost 7 bases to trimming and J lost 3 bases, with 20 bases between them. Germline-derived CDR1 and CDR2 are SNHLY and FYNNEI. The CDR3 is CASIQGVQRLTDTQYF. CDR3 bases: TGTGCCAGCATACAGGGAGTCCAAAGATTGACAGATACGCAGTATTTT. The full variable domain, in which reference TRBV2 and TRBJ2-3 provide the parts outside the CDR3, is EPEVTQTPSHQVTQMGQEVILRCVPISNHLYFYWYRQILGQKVEFLVSFYNNEISEKSEIFDDQFSVERPDGSNFTLKIRSTKLEDSAMYFCASIQGVQRLTDTQYFGPGTRLTVL.

The rearrangement links TRBV6-1 to TRBJ2-3; tentative D call: TRBD2 (6 bases). CDR1 and CDR2 from the germline V gene are MNHNS and SASEGT. V was shortened by 4 bases and J by 0 bases, with 8 bases between the two germline ends. CDR3 length equals 14 residues. In DNA, the CDR3 is TGTGCCAGCAGTGCCCTAGCGAGCACAGATACGCAGTATTTT. It is translated as CASSALASTDTQYF.

For this clone: One junction end does not reproduce the germline sequence, and a read error may be involved. The J gene is TRBJ2-7, the V gene TRBV11-1; the D gene is possibly TRBD1 (5 bases). The CDR3 contains 14 residues. Germline V gene lookup returns CDR1 SGHAT and CDR2 FQDESV (reference sequence). The CDR3: CASSLAPTTGAPDF. The DNA of the CDR3 is TGTGCCAGCAGCTTAGCCCCCACAACAGGCGCGCCGGACTTC.

This clone occurred a few times. The chain is built from TRBV19 and TRBJ2-7, with D perhaps TRBD2 (7 bases). The germline gives CDR1 LNHDA, CDR2 SQIVND (reference sequence). This CDR3 spans 15 amino acids. V dropped 7 bases and J dropped 4 bases, with 20 bases sitting between them. The CDR3, as DNA: TGTGCCAGTAACCCCCGAGGGGGGGGGAGTTACGAGCAGTACTTC. Protein product: CASNPRGGGSYEQYF.

J is TRBJ2-7 and V is TRBV29-1; tentatively, D is TRBD1 (5 bases). V was clipped by 3 bases and J by 5 bases, with 8 bases between them. CDR3 length: 11 amino acids. Germline-derived CDR1 and CDR2 are SQVTM and ANQGSEA. Here the CDR3 reads CSVEAGHEQYF. CDR3 sequence (DNA): TGCAGCGTTGAGGCAGGGCACGAGCAGTACTTC.

The chain employs TRBV5-6 and TRBJ2-3, with no clear D. Trimming took off 0 bases at V and 8 bases at J, with 13 bases between the two ends. CDR3 length equals 14 residues. Germline V CDR1 and CDR2: SGHDT, YYEEEE. The CDR3: CASSLVVLGSTQYF. The CDR3, as DNA: TGTGCCAGCAGCTTGGTAGTATTGGGCAGTACGCAGTATTTT.

V usage is TRBV6-6 and J usage is TRBJ1-1; 11 nucleotides align to TRBD1. V dropped 2 bases and J dropped 4; count of bases not matched to a gene: 0. The CDR3 length is 14 residues. Germline CDR1 and CDR2: MNHNY and SVGAGI (reference sequence). In nucleotides, the CDR3 is TGTGCCAGCAGTTACGGGACAGGGGGCACTGAAGCTTTCTTT. Translating it yields CASSYGTGGTEAFF.

The chain employs TRBV7-6 and TRBJ2-5; 15 bases line up with TRBD2. CDR3 length: 16 amino acids. Germline assignment: CDR1 SGHVS and CDR2 FNYEAQ. J gave up 2 bases and V 4 bases, and 2 bases lay outside the gene matches. The CDR3 loop reads CASSSGLAGGQETQYF. The DNA of the CDR3 is TGTGCCAGCAGCTCGGGACTAGCGGGGGGTCAAGAGACCCAGTACTTC. Together with reference TRBV7-6 and TRBJ2-5, the CDR3 gives the full variable domain: GAGVSQSPRYKVTKRGQDVALRCDPISGHVSLYWYRQALGQGPEFLTYFNYEAQQDKSGLPNDRFSAERPEGSISTLTIQRTEQRDSAMYRCASSSGLAGGQETQYFGPGTRLLVL.

The rearrangement uses TRBV18 and TRBJ1-2; D remains unclear. This CDR3 is built from 13 residues. V was cut by 2 bases and J by 0 bases, with 4 bases left in between. From germline, CDR1 is KGHSH and CDR2 LQKENI. The CDR3 sequence: CASSPETNYGYTF. The CDR3 region has the DNA TGTGCCAGCTCACCAGAGACTAACTATGGCTACACCTTC. Full variable domain (rest looked up from reference TRBV18 and TRBJ1-2): NAGVMQNPRHLVRRRGQEARLRCSPMKGHSHVYWYRQLPEEGLKFMVYLQKENIIDESGMPKERFSAEFPKEGPSILRIQQVVRGDSAAYFCASSPETNYGYTFGSGTRLTVV.

This CDR3 is CASGNMGLAGRTSYEQYF. The CDR3 DNA reads as TGCGCCAGCGGGAATATGGGACTAGCGGGAAGGACCTCCTACGAGCAGTACTTC. This chain uses TRBV4-1 with TRBJ2-7; 13 nucleotides agree with TRBD2. CDR1 is MGHRA, CDR2 YSYEKL, per germline. This CDR3 comprises 18 residues. With V trimmed by 8 bases and J by 0 bases, 13 bases remained unmatched.

This rearrangement joins TRBV4-2 to TRBJ2-5, with TRBD2 matching 14 bases. The V gene's germline CDR1 is LGHNA and CDR2 YNFKEQ. The CDR3 length is 18 residues. Trimming removed 5 bases from V and 1 base from J; junction bases left unmatched: 9. CDR3 coding DNA: TGTGCCAGCAGCTTGGGACTAGCGGGGGCGCCCCTCCAAGAGACCCAGTACTTC. It codes for CASSLGLAGAPLQETQYF.

This clone has just a few counts. V usage is TRBV5-6 and J usage is TRBJ2-2; TRBD1 matches at 8 bases. Looked up from germline, CDR1 is SGHDT and CDR2 is YYEEEE. The trim removed 4 bases at V and 5 bases at J, leaving 7 bases unmatched. The CDR3 consists of 15 residues. The CDR3 DNA sequence: TGTGCCAGCAGCGTCCAGGGGGCGTCAACCGGGGAGCTGTTTTTT. It encodes CASSVQGASTGELFF.

Only one count was recorded for this clone. This chain connects TRBV11-1 to TRBJ2-7, with TRBD1 identical over 9 bases. V gave up 4 bases and J gave up 3 bases; unmatched junction bases: 4. The CDR3 spans 14 residues. Germline V CDR1 and CDR2: SGHAT, FQDESV (reference sequence). The CDR3 DNA reads as TGTGCCAGCAGCTCGGACAGGGGCGACTACGAGCAGTACTTC. Translation: CASSSDRGDYEQYF.

This clone was recorded once. CDR3 bases: TGTGCCAGCAGCTTAGGGCAGCGGACTACCTCCTACAATGAGCAGTTCTTC. Translating it yields CASSLGQRTTSYNEQFF. The chain employs TRBV11-1 and TRBJ2-1; D may be TRBD2 (6 bases). This CDR3 contains 17 residues. V was cut by 1 base and J by 0 bases, with 13 bases left in between. From germline, CDR1 is SGHAT and CDR2 FQDESV (reference sequence).

There are a few counts of this clone. V gene TRBV5-1 combines with J gene TRBJ1-1; the D gene is possibly TRBD1 (6 bases). The CDR3 has 15 amino acids. Germline CDR1 SGHRS, CDR2 YFSETQ. V was shortened by 4 bases and J by 1 base, with 14 bases between the two germline ends. CDR3 protein: CASSRQPTGNTEAFF. The CDR3 DNA reads TGCGCCAGCAGCCGTCAGCCGACAGGGAACACTGAAGCTTTCTTT. Using reference TRBV5-1 and TRBJ1-1 for the parts outside the CDR3, the full variable domain is KAGVTQTPRYLIKTRGQQVTLSCSPISGHRSVSWYQQTPGQGLQFLFEYFSETQRNKGNFPGRFSGRQFSNSRSEMNVSTLELGDSALYLCASSRQPTGNTEAFFGQGTRLTVV.